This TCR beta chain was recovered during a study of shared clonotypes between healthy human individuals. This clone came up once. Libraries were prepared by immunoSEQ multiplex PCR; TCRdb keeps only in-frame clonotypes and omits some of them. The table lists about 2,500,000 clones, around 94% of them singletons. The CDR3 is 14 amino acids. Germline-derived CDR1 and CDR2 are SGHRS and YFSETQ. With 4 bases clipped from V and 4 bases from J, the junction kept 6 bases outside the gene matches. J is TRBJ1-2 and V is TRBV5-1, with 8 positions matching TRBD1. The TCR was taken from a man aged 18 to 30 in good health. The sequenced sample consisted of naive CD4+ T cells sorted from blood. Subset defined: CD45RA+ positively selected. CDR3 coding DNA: TGCGCCAGCAGCCCGGGACAGGTTGGCTATGGCTACACCTTC. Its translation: CASSPGQVGYGYTF.